The clone carrying this T cell receptor (beta chain) was seen only a few times. The data derive from a study of blood T cell repertoires in COVID-19. About the research overall: Acute and convalescent COVID-19 samples came from the United States, Italy and Spain.

Study processing details: It was from reference gene primer amplification that nucleated cell counts were estimated. Profiled with immunoSEQ multiplex PCR; TCRdb holds only in-frame clones, not every one. That table furnishes V, J and clone size, whereas the DNA furnished D and trimming. The table has under 35,000 clones, approximately 80% seen once. Germline CDR1 KGHSH, CDR2 LQKENI. The CDR3 spans 15 residues. Trimming removed 4 bases at V and 1 base at J, with 14 bases between. This TCR was sampled from a man older than 75 with acute or convalescent COVID-19. Material: peripheral blood. The chain employs TRBV18 and TRBJ2-7; D possibly corresponds to TRBD1 (8 bases). CDR3 residues: CASSQGQGGSYEQYF. The CDR3 DNA follows: TGTGCCAGCTCACAAGGACAGGGAGGGTCCTACGAGCAGTACTTC.